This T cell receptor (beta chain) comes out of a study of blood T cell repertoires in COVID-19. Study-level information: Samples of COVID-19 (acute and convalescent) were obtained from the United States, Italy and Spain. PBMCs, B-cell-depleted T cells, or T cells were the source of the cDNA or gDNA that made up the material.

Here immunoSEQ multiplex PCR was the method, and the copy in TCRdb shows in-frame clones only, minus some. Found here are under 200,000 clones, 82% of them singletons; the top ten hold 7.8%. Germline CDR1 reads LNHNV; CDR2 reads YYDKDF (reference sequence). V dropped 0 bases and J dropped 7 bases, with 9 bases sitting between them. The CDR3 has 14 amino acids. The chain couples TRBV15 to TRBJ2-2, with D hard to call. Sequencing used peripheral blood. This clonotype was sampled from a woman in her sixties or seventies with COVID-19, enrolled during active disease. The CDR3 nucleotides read TGTGCCACCAGCAGAGATCGTTTCAGCGGGGAGCTGTTTTTT. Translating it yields CATSRDRFSGELFF. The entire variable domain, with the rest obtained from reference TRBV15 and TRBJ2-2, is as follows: DAMVIQNPRYQVTQFGKPVTLSCSQTLNHNVMYWYQQKSSQAPKLLFHYYDKDFNNEADTPDNFQSRRPNTSFCFLDIRSPGLGDTAMYLCATSRDRFSGELFFGEGSRLTVL.